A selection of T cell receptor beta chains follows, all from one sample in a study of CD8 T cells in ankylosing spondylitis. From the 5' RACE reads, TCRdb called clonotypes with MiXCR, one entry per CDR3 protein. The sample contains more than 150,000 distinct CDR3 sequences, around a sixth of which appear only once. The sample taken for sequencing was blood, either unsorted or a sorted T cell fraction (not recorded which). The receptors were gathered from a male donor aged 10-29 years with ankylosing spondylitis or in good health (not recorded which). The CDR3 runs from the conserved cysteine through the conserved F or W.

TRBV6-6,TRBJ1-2,CASRNTNYGYTF
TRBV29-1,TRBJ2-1,CSVLPGRGNEQFF
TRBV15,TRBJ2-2,CATRTGRGTGELFF
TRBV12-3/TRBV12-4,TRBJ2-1,CASRQTGRAYNEQFF
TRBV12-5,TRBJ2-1,CASAISGVYNEQFF
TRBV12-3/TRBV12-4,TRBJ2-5,CASSFSGFVTQYF
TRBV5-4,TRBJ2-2,CASSPGPGGTGELFF
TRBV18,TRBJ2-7,CASSQIEMGEQYF
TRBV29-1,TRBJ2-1,CSVADRVGKNEQFF
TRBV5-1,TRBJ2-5,CASSDDGTIETQYF
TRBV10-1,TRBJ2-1,CASSESTSGISYNEQFF
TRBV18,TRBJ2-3,CASSLNLREARDTQYF
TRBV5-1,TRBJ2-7,CASSLESGSFGEQYF
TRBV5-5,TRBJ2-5,CASSLYLGKQETQYF